The 21 T cell receptor beta chains given below trace back to one sample, sequenced in a study of blood T cell repertoires in COVID-19. The table came from immunoSEQ multiplex PCR; TCRdb's copy has only in-frame clones and leaves some out. The table has some 240,000 clones, roughly 88% seen once. Sequencing was done on a sample of peripheral blood. The receptors were sampled from a woman aged 70-85 years with COVID-19, enrolled during active disease.

The chain is built from TRBV5-1 and TRBJ1-5, with no clear D. V dropped 3 bases and J dropped 5 bases, with 9 bases sitting between them. From germline, CDR1 is SGHRS and CDR2 YFSETQ. The CDR3 is 13 residues long. The CDR3 sequence is CASSSTGYQPQHF. DNA for the CDR3: TGCGCCAGCAGCTCGACGGGTTATCAGCCCCAGCATTTT.

V gene TRBV28 combines with J gene TRBJ1-2, with TRBD1 matching over 7 bases. Germline V lookup: CDR1 MDHEN, CDR2 SYDVKM. This CDR3 comprises 17 residues. V shed 4 bases, J shed 4 bases, and the junction held 15 bases outside the gene matches. The chain's CDR3 is CASSSQDIRGRSYGYTF. CDR3 DNA: TGTGCCAGCAGTTCTCAAGATATAAGGGGGCGAAGCTATGGCTACACCTTC.

CDR3 bases: TGTGCCACCACGGGACTAGCGGGAGTCGGAGATACGCAGTATTTT. Protein: CATTGLAGVGDTQYF. The chain uses TRBV5-8 and TRBJ2-3, with 14 positions matching TRBD2. J lost 5 bases, V lost 9 bases, and 8 bases had no gene match. The CDR3 loop spans 15 amino acids. CDR1 and CDR2 from the germline V gene are SGHTS and YDEGEE.

J is TRBJ2-7 and V is TRBV20-1, with a weak D call TRBD2 (5 bases). The CDR3 covers 11 residues. The germline V gene encodes CDR1 DFQATT and CDR2 SNEGSKA (reference sequence). For the CDR3, the DNA is TGCAGCGCCGGGGAGTCCTACGAGCAGTACTTC. Translating gives CSAGESYEQYF.

This chain links TRBV5-5 with TRBJ2-5, with a tentative D call TRBD2 (5 bases). Trimming left V 1 base short and J 7 bases short, with 14 bases between. This CDR3 is 14 amino acids long. Germline CDR1 reads SGHKS; CDR2 reads YYEKEE (reference sequence). The CDR3 is CASSLLGSSLTQYF. In DNA, the CDR3 is TGTGCCAGCAGCTTGTTAGGGAGTTCATTGACCCAGTACTTC.

The rearrangement joins TRBV7-2 to TRBJ2-2, with 9 positions matching TRBD1. The germline gives CDR1 SGHTA, CDR2 FQGNSA. The CDR3 spans 14 residues. The V gene end was trimmed by 6 bases and the J gene end by 8 bases; junction bases not matched to a gene: 7. The chain's CDR3 is CASRVQGATGELFF. CDR3 DNA sequence: TGTGCCAGCAGGGTACAGGGGGCGACTGGGGAGCTGTTTTTT.

The chain uses TRBV30 and TRBJ1-1, with 9 bases fitting TRBD1. The CDR3 has 13 amino acids. J was trimmed by 12 bases and V by 2 bases; bases with no gene match: 10. Looked up from germline, CDR1 is GTSNPN and CDR2 is SVGIG (reference sequence). The DNA for the CDR3 is TGTGCCTGGAGTTCACAGGGGGCCCTGAGGTCTTTCTTT. Protein: CAWSSQGALRSFF. The whole variable domain, remainder taken from reference TRBV30 and TRBJ1-1, is SQTIHQWPATLVQPVGSPLSLECTVEGTSNPNLYWYRQAAGRGLQLLFYSVGIGQISSEVPQNLSASRPQDRQFILSSKKLLLSDSGFYLCAWSSQGALRSFFGQGTRLTVV.

The J gene is TRBJ2-7, the V gene TRBV28; perhaps TRBD2 as D (6 bases). Germline V gives CDR1 MDHEN, CDR2 SYDVKM. This CDR3 has 14 residues. The germline V and J ends were trimmed by 7 bases and 4 bases, with 17 bases remaining between them. The CDR3 loop reads CASISPGLEYEQYF. CDR3 in DNA: TGTGCCAGCATTAGTCCGGGACTTGAGTACGAGCAGTACTTC.

V usage is TRBV3-1 (or the pseudogene TRBV3-2) and J usage is TRBJ2-5, with no clear D. Trimming took 2 bases from V and 2 from J, leaving 3 bases between them. Germline V gene data show CDR1 as LGHDT and CDR2 as YNNKEL (reference sequence). The CDR3 length is 12 residues. CDR3 amino acids: CASSQTQETQYF. CDR3 DNA sequence: TGTGCCAGCAGCCAAACTCAAGAGACCCAGTACTTC.

V gene TRBV7-3 combines with J gene TRBJ2-1, with a possible D match to TRBD2 (6 bases). The CDR3 is 13 residues long. Germline V gene data show CDR1 as SGHTA and CDR2 as FQGTGA. Trimming left V 5 bases short and J 4 bases short, with 9 bases between. CDR3 sequence reads: CASSPGEYNEQFF. DNA of the CDR3: TGTGCCAGCAGCCCGGGGGAGTACAATGAGCAGTTCTTC.

The V call is TRBV6-2 or TRBV6-3, the J call TRBJ2-2; 8 bases agree with TRBD2. The CDR3 is 15 residues long. Trimming removed 4 bases from V and 2 bases from J; junction bases left unmatched: 3. Germline assignment: CDR1 MNHEY and CDR2 SVGEGT. The CDR3 sequence is CASSFAGGNTGELFF. In DNA, the CDR3 is TGTGCCAGCAGTTTTGCGGGAGGAAACACCGGGGAGCTGTTTTTT.

This clone turned up a few times. Here the CDR3 DNA reads TGTGCCAGCCGAGTCACAGGGGCTGGGGCCAACGTCCTGACTTTC. The encoded protein is CASRVTGAGANVLTF. The chain carries TRBV27 and TRBJ2-6; TRBD1 matches at 7 bases. The CDR3 is 15 amino acids. Germline CDR1 MNHEY, CDR2 SMNVEV (reference sequence). Germline trimming cut 8 bases from V and 2 bases from J; bases unmatched to any gene: 6. Filled out from reference TRBV27 and TRBJ2-6, the complete variable domain reads EAQVTQNPRYLITVTGKKLTVTCSQNMNHEYMSWYRQDPGLGLRQIYYSMNVEVTDKGDVPEGYKVSRKEKRNFPLILESPSPNQTSLYFCASRVTGAGANVLTFGAGSRLTVL.

The chain employs TRBV6-2 or TRBV6-3 and TRBJ1-1; D is undetermined. The germline V gene has CDR1 MNHEY and CDR2 SVGEGT. CDR3 length: 14 residues. V was trimmed by 2 bases and J by 0 bases, leaving 7 bases between them. This CDR3 is CASSYRALNTEAFF. As DNA, the CDR3 is TGTGCCAGCAGTTACCGAGCCCTGAACACTGAAGCTTTCTTT.

The rearrangement links TRBV6-5 to TRBJ2-2; 9 positions agree with TRBD1. The CDR3 is made up of 15 amino acids. J gave up 7 bases and V 6 bases, and 9 bases lay outside the gene matches. Germline values: CDR1 MNHEY, CDR2 SVGAGI. The chain's CDR3 is CASRAGTGNNGELFF. In DNA form, the CDR3 reads TGTGCCAGCAGGGCCGGGACAGGGAATAACGGGGAGCTGTTTTTT.

The rearrangement links TRBV5-1 to TRBJ2-5; perhaps TRBD1 as D (6 bases). This CDR3 region has 15 residues. V was cut by 0 bases and J by 5 bases, with 14 bases left in between. Germline V gives CDR1 SGHRS, CDR2 YFSETQ. The CDR3 is CASSLAPGVAETQYF. CDR3 nucleotides: TGCGCCAGCAGCTTGGCCCCAGGGGTAGCGGAGACCCAGTACTTC. The full variable domain, completed using reference TRBV5-1 and TRBJ2-5, is KAGVTQTPRYLIKTRGQQVTLSCSPISGHRSVSWYQQTPGQGLQFLFEYFSETQRNKGNFPGRFSGRQFSNSRSEMNVSTLELGDSALYLCASSLAPGVAETQYFGPGTRLLVL.

The rearrangement uses TRBV6-2 or TRBV6-3 and TRBJ2-7; D is perhaps TRBD2 (5 bases). CDR1 and CDR2 from the germline V gene are MNHEY and SVGEGT. V shed 5 bases and J shed 3 bases, with 14 bases lying between them. The CDR3 is 14 amino acids. CDR3 loop: CASSGGRDYYEQYF. As DNA, the CDR3 is TGTGCCAGCAGTGGTGGACGGGATTACTACGAGCAGTACTTC.

The chain links TRBV3-1 (or the pseudogene TRBV3-2) to TRBJ1-2; TRBD1 agrees at 10 bases. The junction had 10 bases not matched to a gene; V was cut back by 8 bases and J by 7 bases. Per germline, CDR1 LGHDT and CDR2 YNNKEL (reference sequence). The CDR3 has 14 amino acids. DNA of the CDR3: TGTGCCAGCGAGGGGACAGGGGCCAGGGGTGGCTACACCTTC. Residues: CASEGTGARGGYTF.

This clone was picked up one time. This chain's CDR3 is CASSSRGTSYGYTF. CDR3 DNA: TGTGCCAGCAGTTCCAGGGGGACGTCCTATGGCTACACCTTC. The rearrangement uses TRBV28 and TRBJ1-2; TRBD1 agrees at 7 bases. The CDR3 is 14 residues long. J lost 4 bases, V lost 4 bases, and 6 bases had no gene match. Germline values: CDR1 MDHEN, CDR2 SYDVKM.

This clone was picked up one time. The CDR3 nucleotides read TGTGCCAGCAGTGACGGCCGGGTAAACATTCAGTACTTC. Translating it yields CASSDGRVNIQYF. V usage is TRBV2 and J usage is TRBJ2-4; D remains ambiguous. This CDR3 spans 13 amino acids. Trimming took 3 bases from V and 6 from J, leaving 9 bases between them. Germline CDR1 is SNHLY and CDR2 is FYNNEI.

This clone has just a few counts. The V call is TRBV28, the J call TRBJ1-6; TRBD1 agrees at 11 bases. J lost 5 bases, V lost 6 bases, and 6 bases had no gene match. Germline CDR1 and CDR2: MDHEN and SYDVKM. The length of the CDR3 is 16 residues. CDR3 sequence reads: CASSRDRGSNNSPLHF. DNA of the CDR3: TGTGCCAGCAGCCGGGACAGGGGGAGCAATAATTCACCCCTCCACTTT. Combining the CDR3 with reference TRBV28 and TRBJ1-6 gives the whole variable domain DVKVTQSSRYLVKRTGEKVFLECVQDMDHENMFWYRQDPGLGLRLIYFSYDVKMKEKGDIPEGYSVSREKKERFSLILESASTNQTSMYLCASSRDRGSNNSPLHFGNGTRLTVT.

The rearrangement links TRBV2 to TRBJ2-6, with D possibly TRBD2 on 5 matching bases. The V and J ends lost 5 bases and 2 bases respectively, with 7 bases between them. Germline V CDR1 and CDR2: SNHLY, FYNNEI. The CDR3 is 14 amino acids. The CDR3 DNA reads TGTGCCAGCAGTTCCGGGACTGGGGCCAACGTCCTGACTTTC. Amino acids: CASSSGTGANVLTF.